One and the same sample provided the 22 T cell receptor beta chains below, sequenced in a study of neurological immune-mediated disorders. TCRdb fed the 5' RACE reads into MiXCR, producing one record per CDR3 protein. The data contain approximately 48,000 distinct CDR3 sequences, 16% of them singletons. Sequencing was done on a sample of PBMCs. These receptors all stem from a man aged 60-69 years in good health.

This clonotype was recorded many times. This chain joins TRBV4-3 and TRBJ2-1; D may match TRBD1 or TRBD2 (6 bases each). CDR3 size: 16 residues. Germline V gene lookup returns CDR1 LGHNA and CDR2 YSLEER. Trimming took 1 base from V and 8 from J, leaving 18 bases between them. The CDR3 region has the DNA TGCGCCAGCAGCCAAGTTAGTCGGGGGCGGGGCCATGAGCAGTTCTTC. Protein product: CASSQVSRGRGHEQFF.

CDR3 sequence (DNA): TGTGCCAGCACCAAGACTAGCGGGACCACCGGGGAGCTGTTTTTT. This sequence encodes CASTKTSGTTGELFF. V usage is TRBV6-5 and J usage is TRBJ2-2; 11 positions agree with TRBD2. This CDR3 region has 15 residues. V was pared by 7 bases and J by 4 bases, with 5 bases of the junction left unmatched. In germline, CDR1 is MNHEY, CDR2 SVGAGI.

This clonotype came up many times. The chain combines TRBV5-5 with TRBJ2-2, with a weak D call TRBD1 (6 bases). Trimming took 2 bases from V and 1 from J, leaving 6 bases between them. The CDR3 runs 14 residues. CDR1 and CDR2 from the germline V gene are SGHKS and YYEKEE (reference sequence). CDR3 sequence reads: CASSLQGNTGELFF. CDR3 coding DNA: TGTGCCAGCAGCTTACAGGGGAACACCGGGGAGCTGTTTTTT.

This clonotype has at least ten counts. The CDR3: CASRDSNLKTQYF. In DNA, the CDR3 is TGTGCCAGCCGGGACAGCAATTTAAAGACCCAGTACTTC. V is TRBV3-1 and J is TRBJ2-5, with TRBD1 identical over 7 bases. Germline assignment: CDR1 LGHDT and CDR2 YNNKEL (reference sequence). Trimming took 8 bases from V and 6 from J; bases not matched to a gene: 9. The CDR3 totals 13 residues.

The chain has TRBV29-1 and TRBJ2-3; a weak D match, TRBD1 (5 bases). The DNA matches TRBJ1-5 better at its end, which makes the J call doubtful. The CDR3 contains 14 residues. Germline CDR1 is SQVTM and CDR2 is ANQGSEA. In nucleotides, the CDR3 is TGCAGCGTTGAAAGGGGAGCTAGCACAGATACGCAGCATTTT. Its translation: CSVERGASTDTQHF.

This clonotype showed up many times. CDR3 region: CASSLMGLGSSYEQYF. The CDR3 DNA is TGCGCCAGCAGCTTGATGGGACTCGGCAGCTCCTACGAGCAGTACTTC. The V and J genes are TRBV5-1 and TRBJ2-7, with a tentative D call TRBD2 (6 bases). Between the trimmed V and J ends, which lost 1 base and 0 bases, there was a span of 14 bases. Germline lookup yields CDR1 SGHRS and CDR2 YFSETQ. This CDR3 has 16 residues.

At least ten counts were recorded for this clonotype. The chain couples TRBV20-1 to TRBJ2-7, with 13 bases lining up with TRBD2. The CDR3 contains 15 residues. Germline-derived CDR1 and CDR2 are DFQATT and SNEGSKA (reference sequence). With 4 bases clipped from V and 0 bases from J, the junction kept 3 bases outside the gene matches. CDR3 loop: CSAMGLAGISYEQYF. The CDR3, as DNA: TGCAGTGCTATGGGACTAGCGGGAATCTCCTACGAGCAGTACTTC.

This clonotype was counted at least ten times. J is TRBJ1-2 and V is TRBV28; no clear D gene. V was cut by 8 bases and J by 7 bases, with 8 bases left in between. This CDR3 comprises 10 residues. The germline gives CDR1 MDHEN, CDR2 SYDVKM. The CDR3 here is CASSAPGYTF. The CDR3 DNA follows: TGTGCCAGCTCCGCTCCTGGCTACACCTTC.

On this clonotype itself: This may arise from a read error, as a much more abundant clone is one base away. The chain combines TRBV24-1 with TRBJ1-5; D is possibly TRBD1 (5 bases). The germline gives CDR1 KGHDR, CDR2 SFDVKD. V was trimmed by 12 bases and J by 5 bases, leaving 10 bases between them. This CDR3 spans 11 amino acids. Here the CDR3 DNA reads TGTGCCGCTAAAGGGGATCAGCCCCAGCATTTT. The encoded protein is CAAKGDQPQHF.

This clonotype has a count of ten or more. Here the CDR3 DNA reads TGCAGTGCTGTCTCGCGACAGGGGAGAGCGGGCAACCAAGAGACCCAGTACTTC. Amino acids: CSAVSRQGRAGNQETQYF. The chain carries TRBV20-1 and TRBJ2-5, with TRBD1 matching over 8 bases. The germline V gene has CDR1 DFQATT and CDR2 SNEGSKA (reference sequence). V dropped 5 bases and J dropped 0; count of bases not matched to a gene: 17. This CDR3 contains 18 residues.

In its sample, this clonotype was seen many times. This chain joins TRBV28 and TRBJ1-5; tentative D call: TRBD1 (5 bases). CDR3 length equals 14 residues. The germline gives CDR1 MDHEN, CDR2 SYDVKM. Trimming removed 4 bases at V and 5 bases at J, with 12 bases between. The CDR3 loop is CASSSPGGDQPQHF. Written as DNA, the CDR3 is TGTGCCAGCAGTTCCCCGGGGGGGGATCAGCCCCAGCATTTT.

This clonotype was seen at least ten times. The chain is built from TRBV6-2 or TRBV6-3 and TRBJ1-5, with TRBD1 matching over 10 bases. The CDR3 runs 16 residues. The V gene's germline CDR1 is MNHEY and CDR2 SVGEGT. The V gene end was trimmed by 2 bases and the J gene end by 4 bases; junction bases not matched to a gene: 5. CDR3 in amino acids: CASSYPWDRGNQPQHF. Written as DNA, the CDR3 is TGTGCCAGCAGTTACCCTTGGGACAGGGGAAATCAGCCCCAGCATTTT.

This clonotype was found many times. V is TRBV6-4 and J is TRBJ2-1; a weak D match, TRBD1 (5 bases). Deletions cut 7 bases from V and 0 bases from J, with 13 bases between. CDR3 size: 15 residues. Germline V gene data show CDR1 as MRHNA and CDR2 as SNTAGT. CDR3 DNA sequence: TGTGCCAGCAAATCCGGACAAAGCTCCTACAATGAGCAGTTCTTC. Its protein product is CASKSGQSSYNEQFF.

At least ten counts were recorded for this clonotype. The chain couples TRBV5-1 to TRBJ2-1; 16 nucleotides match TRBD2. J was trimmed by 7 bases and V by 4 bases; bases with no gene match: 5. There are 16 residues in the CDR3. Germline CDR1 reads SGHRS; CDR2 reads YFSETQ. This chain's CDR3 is CASSAGTSGRGNEQFF. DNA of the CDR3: TGCGCCAGCAGCGCCGGGACTAGCGGGAGGGGTAATGAGCAGTTCTTC.

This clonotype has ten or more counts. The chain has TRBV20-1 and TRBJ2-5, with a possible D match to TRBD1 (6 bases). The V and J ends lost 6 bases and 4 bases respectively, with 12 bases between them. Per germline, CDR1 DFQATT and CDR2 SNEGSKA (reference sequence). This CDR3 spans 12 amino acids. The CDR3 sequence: CSAPAGVETQYF. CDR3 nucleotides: TGCAGTGCCCCCGCAGGGGTAGAGACCCAGTACTTC.

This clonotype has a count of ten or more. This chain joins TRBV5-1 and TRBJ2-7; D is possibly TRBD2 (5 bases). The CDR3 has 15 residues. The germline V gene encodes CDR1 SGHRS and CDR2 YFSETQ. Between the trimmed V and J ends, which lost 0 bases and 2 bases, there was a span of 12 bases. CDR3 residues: CASSLGRDRTYEQYF. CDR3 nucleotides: TGCGCCAGCAGCTTGGGACGGGATAGAACCTACGAGCAGTACTTC.

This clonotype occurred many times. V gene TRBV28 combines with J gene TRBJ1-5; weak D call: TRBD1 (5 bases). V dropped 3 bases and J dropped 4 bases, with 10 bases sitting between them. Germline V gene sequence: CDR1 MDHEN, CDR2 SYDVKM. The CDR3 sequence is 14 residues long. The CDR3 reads CASSFGDFNQPQHF. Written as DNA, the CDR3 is TGTGCCAGCAGTTTTGGGGACTTTAATCAGCCCCAGCATTTT. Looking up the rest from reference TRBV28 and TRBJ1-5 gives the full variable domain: DVKVTQSSRYLVKRTGEKVFLECVQDMDHENMFWYRQDPGLGLRLIYFSYDVKMKEKGDIPEGYSVSREKKERFSLILESASTNQTSMYLCASSFGDFNQPQHFGDGTRLSIL.

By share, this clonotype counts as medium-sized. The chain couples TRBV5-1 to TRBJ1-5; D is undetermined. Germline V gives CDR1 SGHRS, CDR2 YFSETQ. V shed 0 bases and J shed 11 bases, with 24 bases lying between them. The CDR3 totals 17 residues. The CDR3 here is CASSLAVPTEDPAAQHF. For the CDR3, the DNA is TGCGCCAGCAGCTTGGCCGTCCCAACCGAAGACCCCGCGGCCCAGCATTTT.

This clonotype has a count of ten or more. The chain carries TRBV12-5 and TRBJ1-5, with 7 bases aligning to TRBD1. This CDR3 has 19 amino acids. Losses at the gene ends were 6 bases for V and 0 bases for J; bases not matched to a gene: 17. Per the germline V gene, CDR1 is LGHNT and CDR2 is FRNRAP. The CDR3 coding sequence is TGTGCTAGTGGGTCCGACTTCACACAGGGGAGGGGTAGCAATCAGCCCCAGCATTTT. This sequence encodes CASGSDFTQGRGSNQPQHF.

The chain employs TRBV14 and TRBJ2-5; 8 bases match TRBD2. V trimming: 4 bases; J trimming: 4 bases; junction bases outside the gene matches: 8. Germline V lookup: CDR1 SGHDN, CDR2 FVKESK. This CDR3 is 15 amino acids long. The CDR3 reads CASSRASGSRETQYF. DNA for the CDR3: TGTGCCAGCAGCCGAGCTAGCGGGTCGCGAGAGACCCAGTACTTC.

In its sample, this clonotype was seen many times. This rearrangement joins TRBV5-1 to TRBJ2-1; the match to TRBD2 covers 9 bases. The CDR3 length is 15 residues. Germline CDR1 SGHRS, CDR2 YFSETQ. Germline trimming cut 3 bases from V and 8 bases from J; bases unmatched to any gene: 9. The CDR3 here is CASSSSGTSPHEQFF. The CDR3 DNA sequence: TGCGCCAGCAGCTCTTCCGGGACTAGCCCCCATGAGCAGTTCTTC.

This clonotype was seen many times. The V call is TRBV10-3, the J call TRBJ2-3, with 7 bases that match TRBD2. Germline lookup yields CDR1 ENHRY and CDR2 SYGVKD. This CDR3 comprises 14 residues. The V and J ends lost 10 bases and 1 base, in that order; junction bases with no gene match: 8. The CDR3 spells CATRERDRTDTQYF. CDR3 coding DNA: TGTGCCACTAGAGAGCGGGACCGCACAGATACGCAGTATTTT.